A single T cell receptor (beta chain) is shown here with its context. This clonotype was detected many times. Its antigen has not been determined. No quality values exist for individual bases; no much larger clone is one base distant. These data belong to a study of CD8+CD57+ T cells in acquired aplastic anemia (dated by TCRdb to the late 2010s). About the investigation overall: Extracted DNA from sorted CD4+ and CD8+ cells averaged around 3.2 ug, ranging from about 0.19 to 30 ug. CD8+CD57+ expansion was defined as a frequency above the mean frequency observed in healthy subjects.

The CDR3, from cysteine to phenylalanine, totals 11 residues. Just CDR3 DNA is preserved here, 33 bases in frame from base 1. V loses 8 bases, J loses 11 bases, and the germline ends lie 15 bases apart. The full study reports these points: No significant difference in CD8+ Simpson's diversity was found between patients and healthy controls (P=0.060). Roughly 30 CD8+ CDR3 sequences were found to be shared between patients and controls, but these sequences appeared to be highly expressed in patients and within the immunodominant clones of the patients.

TCR beta VDJ combination and CDR3 sequence profiling used genomic DNA as the template. TCR repertoire sequencing was run on an Illumina HiSeq 2000. In the authors' own workflow: TRBV/TRBJ rearrangement plots, CDR3 size and DJ length profiles, and Simpson's diversity index were used to evaluate the repertoires. Whichever DNA sequence was most abundant in the deep sequencing data was defined as the immunodominant clone. CDR3 amino acid sequences were checked for sharing across subjects and were also compared against the VDJdb database and published repertoires. TCRdb handled the public reads itself, with Q25 trimming in fastp and clone calling in MiXCR, and kept productive beta chains. Identical CDR3 protein sequences are pooled into one entry, listed with their most common genes and DNA. The V and J calls were determined by TCRdb, not by the authors. The sample table holds about 220,000 distinct CDR3 sequences, of which more than 40% were seen once. The ten largest clones capture about 8.3% of the sample.

The patients picked for sequencing were ones in whom flow cytometry had shown an expansion of CD8+CD57+ cells. All patients had severe acquired aplastic anemia diagnosed by International Study of Aplastic Anemia and Agranulocytosis and Camitta criteria. No patient had received any therapy when blood was sampled. TCR repertoires of sorted CD4+ and CD8+ blood T cells from severe aplastic anemia patients and healthy subjects were deep-sequenced in the study. Patients were enrolled under clinicaltrials.gov protocols 00001620, 01623167, 00001397, 00071045, 00081523 and 00961064 in the USA. Ficoll-Paque density gradient centrifugation was used to isolate peripheral blood mononuclear cells. Before DNA extraction, CD4+ and CD8+ T cells were sorted by FACS or by magnetic beads.

The sample taken for sequencing was sorted CD4+, CD8+, or CD8+CD57+ T cells (not recorded which) from PBMCs. This TCR was sampled from a human donor with aplastic anemia. The receptor chain draws on TRBV12-3 or TRBV12-4 and TRBJ1-1; no D segment can be confidently identified. The DNA is TGTGCCAGCGGGCAGTCTTCTGGGGCTTTCTTT. Translated, it reads CASGQSSGAFF.